This TCR beta chain was profiled in a study of T cells in Graves' hyperthyroidism and ophthalmopathy. The table lists this clonotype with many counts. Authors of the study amplified TCR beta CDR3 regions from RNA transcripts. The study used the HTBI primer set for a first-round RT-PCR of the TCR CDR3. TCRdb used MiXCR to reprocess the multiplex PCR reads, holding one entry per CDR3 protein. The sample consists of about 570,000 distinct CDR3 sequences, 13% to 15% of them appearing once. This CDR3 region has 14 residues. V was trimmed by 2 bases and J by 4 bases, leaving 11 bases between them. Germline V gene data show CDR1 as MDHEN and CDR2 as SYDVKM.

This receptor was taken from a woman in her 40s with Graves' hyperthyroidism. Sequenced sample: blood. The rearrangement links TRBV28 to TRBJ1-1, with a tentative D call TRBD1 (6 bases). This CDR3 reads CASSLPGGRTEAFF. The CDR3 DNA sequence: TGTGCCAGCAGTTTACCCGGGGGCCGCACTGAAGCTTTCTTT.